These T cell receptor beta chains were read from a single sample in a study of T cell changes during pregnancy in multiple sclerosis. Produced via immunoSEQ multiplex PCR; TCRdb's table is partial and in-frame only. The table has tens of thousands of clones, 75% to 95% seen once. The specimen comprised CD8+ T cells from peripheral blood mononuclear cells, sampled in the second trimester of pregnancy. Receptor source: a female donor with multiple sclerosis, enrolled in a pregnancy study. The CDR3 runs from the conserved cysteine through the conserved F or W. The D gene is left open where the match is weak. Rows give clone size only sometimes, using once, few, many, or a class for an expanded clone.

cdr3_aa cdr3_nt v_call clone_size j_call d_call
CASSAGLAGGPFRELFF TGTGCCAGCAGCGCGGGACTAGCGGGAGGGCCTTTCAGGGAGCTGTTTTTT TRBV11-3 . TRBJ2-2 TRBD2
CASSPRGLEQYF TGTGCCAGCAGCCCCAGGGGTCTCGAGCAGTACTTC TRBV11-2 . TRBJ2-7 .
CASSLSGQTSYEQYF TGTGCCAGCTCACTTAGCGGCCAGACCTCCTACGAGCAGTACTTC TRBV18 . TRBJ2-7 .
CAIGGLPGQGGTGANVLTF TGTGCCATTGGGGGGTTACCGGGACAGGGGGGGACTGGGGCCAACGTCCTGACTTTC TRBV28 few TRBJ2-6 TRBD1
CVRSPPPGYEQYF TGTGTCAGAAGTCCGCCTCCCGGCTACGAGCAGTACTTC TRBV7-5 . TRBJ2-7 .
CASSMGGGVRIQYF TGTGCCAGTAGCATGGGGGGAGGGGTACGCATTCAGTACTTC TRBV19 . TRBJ2-4 TRBD2
CASSSLGRTGSETQYF TGTGCCAGCAGTTCGTTAGGAAGGACAGGGAGCGAGACCCAGTACTTC TRBV27 . TRBJ2-5 TRBD1
CASSQEQGALHEQYF TGCGCCAGCAGCCAAGAACAGGGGGCTCTTCACGAGCAGTACTTC TRBV4-3 . TRBJ2-7 TRBD1
CASSLLAGPSYNEQFF TGTGCCAGCAGCCTTTTAGCGGGGCCCTCCTACAATGAGCAGTTCTTC TRBV7-6 . TRBJ2-1 TRBD2
CASSLESSGYNEQFF TGTGCCAGCAGCTTAGAGTCTAGCGGCTACAATGAGCAGTTCTTC TRBV7-2 . TRBJ2-1 TRBD2
CASSDSVQGGTDTQYF TGTGCCAGCAGTGACTCTGTGCAGGGTGGGACAGATACGCAGTATTTT TRBV6-4 . TRBJ2-3 .
CAWSGQGATEAFF TGTGCCTGGAGTGGGCAGGGGGCGACTGAAGCTTTCTTT TRBV30 . TRBJ1-1 TRBD1
CASSDQRVDRENTGELFF TGTGCCAGCAGTGACCAACGAGTTGACAGGGAGAACACCGGGGAGCTGTTTTTT TRBV6-4 few TRBJ2-2 TRBD1
CASSDDYRGRYGYTF TGTGCCAGCAGTGATGATTACAGGGGGAGATATGGCTACACCTTC TRBV2 once TRBJ1-2 TRBD1
CASSLQGVAYEQYF TGTGCCAGCAGTCTACAGGGGGTCGCCTACGAGCAGTACTTC TRBV27 . TRBJ2-7 TRBD1
CASSVGSLLAVDTQYF TGTGCCAGCAGCGTAGGGTCCCTTCTAGCGGTTGATACGCAGTATTTT TRBV9 . TRBJ2-3 TRBD2
CASSLHQGPSYEQYF TGTGCCAGCAGCTTACATCAGGGGCCCTCCTACGAGCAGTACTTC TRBV7-8 . TRBJ2-7 .
CASSLAGSGNTIYF TGTGCCAGCAGCTTAGCAGGGTCTGGAAACACCATATATTTT TRBV5-6 . TRBJ1-3 .
CASSLGDSSSYEQYF TGTGCCAGCAGTTTAGGGGACAGCTCGAGCTACGAGCAGTACTTC TRBV27 . TRBJ2-7 TRBD1
CASSLGPSTDTQYF TGTGCCAGCAGCTTAGGGCCAAGCACAGATACGCAGTATTTT TRBV11-2 . TRBJ2-3 .
CASSEGGGTEAFF TGTGCCAGCAGCGAGGGAGGTGGGACTGAAGCTTTCTTT TRBV9 . TRBJ1-1 .
CASRSGTGVPYEQYF TGTGCCAGCAGATCCGGGACAGGGGTACCCTACGAGCAGTACTTC TRBV27 . TRBJ2-7 TRBD1
CASSYGAWNTEAFF TGTGCCAGCAGTTACGGGGCGTGGAACACTGAAGCTTTCTTT TRBV6-5 few TRBJ1-1 .
CASSQDGDTQYF TGCGCCAGCAGCCAAGACGGAGATACGCAGTATTTT TRBV4-1 . TRBJ2-3 .
CASSTGQGPSEQYF TGTGCCAGCAGCACCGGACAGGGGCCCTCCGAGCAGTACTTC TRBV9 . TRBJ2-7 TRBD1
CSVRRGVGKAGELFF TGCAGCGTTCGCCGCGGGGTGGGAAAGGCCGGGGAGCTGTTTTTT TRBV29-1 . TRBJ2-2 .